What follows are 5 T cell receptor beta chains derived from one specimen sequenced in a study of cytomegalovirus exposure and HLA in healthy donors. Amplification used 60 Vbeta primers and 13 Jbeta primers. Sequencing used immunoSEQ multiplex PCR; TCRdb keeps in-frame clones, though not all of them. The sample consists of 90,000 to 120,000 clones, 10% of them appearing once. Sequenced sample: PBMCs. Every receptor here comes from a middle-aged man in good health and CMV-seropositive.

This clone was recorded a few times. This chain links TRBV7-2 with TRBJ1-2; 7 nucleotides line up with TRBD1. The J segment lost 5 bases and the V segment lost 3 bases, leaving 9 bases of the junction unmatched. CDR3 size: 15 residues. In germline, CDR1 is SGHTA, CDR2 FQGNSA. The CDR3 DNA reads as TGTGCCAGCAGCTTTAACAGGGGCGCCGGGTATGGCTACACCTTC. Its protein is CASSFNRGAGYGYTF.

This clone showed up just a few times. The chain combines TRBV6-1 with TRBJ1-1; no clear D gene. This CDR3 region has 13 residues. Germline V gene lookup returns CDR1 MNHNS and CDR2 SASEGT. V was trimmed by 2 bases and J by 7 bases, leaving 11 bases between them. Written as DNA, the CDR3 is TGTGCCAGCAGTGAACCCGTGCACATTGAAGCTTTCTTT. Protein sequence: CASSEPVHIEAFF.

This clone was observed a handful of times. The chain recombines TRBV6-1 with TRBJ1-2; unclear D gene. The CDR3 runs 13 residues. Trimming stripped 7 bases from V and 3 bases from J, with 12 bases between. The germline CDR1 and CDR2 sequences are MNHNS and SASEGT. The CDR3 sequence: CASNPALYYGYTF. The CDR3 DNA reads TGTGCCAGCAATCCCGCCCTATACTATGGCTACACCTTC.

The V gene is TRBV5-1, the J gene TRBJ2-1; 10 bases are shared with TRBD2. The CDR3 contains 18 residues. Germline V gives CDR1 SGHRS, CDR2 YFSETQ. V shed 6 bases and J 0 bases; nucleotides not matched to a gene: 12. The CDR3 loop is CASTMLAGGVSSYNEQFF. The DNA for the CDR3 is TGCGCCAGCACCATGTTAGCGGGAGGAGTAAGCTCCTACAATGAGCAGTTCTTC.

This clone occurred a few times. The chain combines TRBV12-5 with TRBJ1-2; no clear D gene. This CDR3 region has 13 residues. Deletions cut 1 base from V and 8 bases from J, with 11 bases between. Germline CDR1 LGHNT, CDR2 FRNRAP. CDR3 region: CASGLDQHRGYTF. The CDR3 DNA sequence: TGTGCTAGTGGTTTGGATCAACACAGAGGCTACACCTTC.